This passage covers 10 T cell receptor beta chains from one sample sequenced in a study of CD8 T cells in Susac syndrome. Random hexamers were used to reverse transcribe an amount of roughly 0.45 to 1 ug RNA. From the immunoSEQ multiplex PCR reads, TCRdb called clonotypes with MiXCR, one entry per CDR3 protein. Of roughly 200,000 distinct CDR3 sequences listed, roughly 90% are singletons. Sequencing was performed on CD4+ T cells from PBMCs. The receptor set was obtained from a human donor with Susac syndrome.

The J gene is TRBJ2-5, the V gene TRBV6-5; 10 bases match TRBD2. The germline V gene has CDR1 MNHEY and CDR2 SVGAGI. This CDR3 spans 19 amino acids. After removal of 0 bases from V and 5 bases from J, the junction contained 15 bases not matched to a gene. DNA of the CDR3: TGTGCCAGCAGTTACTCGACGTCTAGCGGGGGCCTCGGCGGGGAGACCCAGTACTTC. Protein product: CASSYSTSSGGLGGETQYF.

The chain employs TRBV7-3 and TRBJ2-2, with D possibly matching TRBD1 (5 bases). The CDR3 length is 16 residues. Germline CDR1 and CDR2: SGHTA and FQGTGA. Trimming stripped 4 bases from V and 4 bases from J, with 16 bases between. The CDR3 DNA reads TGTGCCAGCAGCTGGCTTTCAGGGAAGACCACCGGGGAGCTGTTTTTT. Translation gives CASSWLSGKTTGELFF.

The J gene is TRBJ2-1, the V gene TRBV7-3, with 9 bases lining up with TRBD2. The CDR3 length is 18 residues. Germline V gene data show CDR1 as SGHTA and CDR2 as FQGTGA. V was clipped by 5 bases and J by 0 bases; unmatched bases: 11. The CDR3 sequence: CASSPHQPGLASYNEQFF. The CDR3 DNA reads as TGTGCCAGCAGCCCACACCAGCCGGGACTAGCCTCCTACAATGAGCAGTTCTTC.

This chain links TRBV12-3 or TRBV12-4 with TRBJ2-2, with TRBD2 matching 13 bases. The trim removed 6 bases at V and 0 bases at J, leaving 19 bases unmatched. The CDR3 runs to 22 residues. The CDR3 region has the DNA TGTGCCAGCAGCCTATACGTTTGGACTAGCGGGGGCCCCTTTACGAACACCGGGGAGCTGTTTTTT. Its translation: CASSLYVWTSGGPFTNTGELFF.

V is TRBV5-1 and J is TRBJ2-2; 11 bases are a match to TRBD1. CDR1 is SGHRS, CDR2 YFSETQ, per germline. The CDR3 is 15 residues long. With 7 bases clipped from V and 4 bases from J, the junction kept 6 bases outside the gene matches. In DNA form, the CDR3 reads TGCGCCAGCCTACCCGGGACAGGGGGCACCGGGGAGCTGTTTTTT. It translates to CASLPGTGGTGELFF.

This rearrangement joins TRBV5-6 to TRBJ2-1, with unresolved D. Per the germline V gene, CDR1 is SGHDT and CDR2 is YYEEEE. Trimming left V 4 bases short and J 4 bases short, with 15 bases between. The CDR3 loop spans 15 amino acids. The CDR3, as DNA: TGTGCCAGCAGCATTAGGGCAACCGGTTACAATGAGCAGTTCTTC. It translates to CASSIRATGYNEQFF.

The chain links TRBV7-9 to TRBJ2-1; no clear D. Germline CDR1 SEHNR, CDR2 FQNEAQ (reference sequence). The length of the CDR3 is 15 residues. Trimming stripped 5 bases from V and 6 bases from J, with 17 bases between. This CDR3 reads CASSTSSAYGNEQFF. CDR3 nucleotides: TGTGCCAGCAGCACATCTAGTGCCTACGGCAATGAGCAGTTCTTC.

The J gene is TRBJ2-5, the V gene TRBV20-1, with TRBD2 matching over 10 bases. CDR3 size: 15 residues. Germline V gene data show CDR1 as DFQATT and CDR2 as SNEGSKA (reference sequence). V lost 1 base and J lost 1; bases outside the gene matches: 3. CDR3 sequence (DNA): TGCAGTGCTAGAGTGCTAGCGGGAGTCCAAGAGACCCAGTACTTC. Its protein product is CSARVLAGVQETQYF.

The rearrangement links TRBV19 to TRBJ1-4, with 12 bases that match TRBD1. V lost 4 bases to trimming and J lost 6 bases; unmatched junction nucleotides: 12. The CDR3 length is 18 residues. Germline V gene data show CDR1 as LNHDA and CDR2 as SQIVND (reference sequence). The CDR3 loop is CASSTSPGQGAMDEKLFF. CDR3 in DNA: TGTGCCAGTAGTACCAGCCCGGGACAGGGGGCAATGGATGAAAAACTGTTTTTT.

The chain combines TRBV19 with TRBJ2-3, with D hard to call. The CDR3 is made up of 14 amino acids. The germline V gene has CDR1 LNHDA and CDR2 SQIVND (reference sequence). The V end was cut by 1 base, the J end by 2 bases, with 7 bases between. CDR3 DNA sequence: TGTGCCAGTAGTATAGGGATTACCACAGATACGCAGTATTTT. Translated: CASSIGITTDTQYF.